The entry that follows covers one T cell receptor beta chain sequence. The target antigen is unknown. The CDR3 consists of 13 residues. V lost 0 bases and J lost 4, with 7 bases in between. CDR1 SGHDT and CDR2 YYEEEE come from the germline V gene. The data belong to a study of cytomegalovirus exposure and HLA in healthy donors. The PCR used 60 Vbeta and 13 Jbeta primers. Some clones are missing from TCRdb's copy, which holds only in-frame ones; the method was immunoSEQ multiplex PCR. The sample has some 170,000 clones; around 79% are singletons. The study's findings and limits: In a later analysis, several top co-occurrence clusters appeared linked to parvovirus B19, influenza, CMV and Epstein-Barr virus. When analyzed later, the rates of TCR association showed variation by HLA locus, with DRB1 the most and HLA-C the fewest.

Source material: PBMCs. The clonotype comes from a middle-aged man in good health and CMV-seropositive. V is TRBV5-6 and J is TRBJ1-1; D gene uncertain. DNA of the CDR3: TGTGCCAGCAGCTTGGGAGGTTTCACTGAAGCTTTCTTT. This sequence encodes CASSLGGFTEAFF.